This is a list of T cell receptor beta chains from one sample in a study of T-cell memory formation after mild COVID-19. TCRdb processed the 5' RACE reads anew with MiXCR; each CDR3 protein has one entry. The sample gives around 180,000 distinct CDR3 sequences, 16% of which show up once; 2% to 2.5% is in the top ten. Sequences were obtained from PBMCs or a T cell subset sorted from them (not recorded which). These receptors originate from an adult woman who had mild COVID-19 (a few samples of this study predate the infection). Cell type and time point are not known. Each CDR3 is given with its conserved first and last residue. D genes are given only for firm matches. Clone sizes are given selectively: once, few, many, or a class where the clone is expanded.

size: NA
V: TRBV30
J: TRBJ2-3
D: NA
CDR3: CAWSLGGPPDTQYF
DNA: TGTGCCTGGAGTCTTGGCGGACCTCCGGATACGCAGTATTTT

size: few
V: TRBV6-2/TRBV6-3
J: TRBJ2-3
D: NA
CDR3: CASSRWTEDTQYF
DNA: TGTGCCAGCAGTCGATGGACGGAAGATACGCAGTATTTT

size: few
V: TRBV25-1
J: TRBJ2-7
D: TRBD1
CDR3: CASSGAGTGVYEQYF
DNA: TGTGCCAGCAGTGGGGCCGGGACAGGGGTCTACGAGCAGTACTTC

size: NA
V: TRBV4-2
J: TRBJ2-1
D: NA
CDR3: CASSPSQKPGRGHNEQFF
DNA: TGTGCCAGCAGCCCGTCTCAAAAGCCGGGACGGGGTCACAATGAGCAGTTCTTC

size: NA
V: TRBV6-2/TRBV6-3
J: TRBJ2-3
D: TRBD2
CDR3: CASRGLAGPTDTQYF
DNA: TGTGCCAGCAGAGGACTAGCGGGACCCACAGATACGCAGTATTTT

size: NA
V: TRBV12-3/TRBV12-4
J: TRBJ2-7
D: NA
CDR3: CASSLASQGHSEQYF
DNA: TGTGCCAGCAGTTTGGCATCTCAGGGCCACAGCGAGCAGTACTTC

size: NA
V: TRBV12-3/TRBV12-4
J: TRBJ2-3
D: TRBD1
CDR3: CASSLAGTGSGTQYF
DNA: TGTGCCAGCAGTTTAGCGGGGACAGGGTCAGGTACGCAGTATTTT

size: NA
V: TRBV11-3
J: TRBJ2-5
D: TRBD2
CDR3: CASSSIAGDGETQYF
DNA: TGTGCCAGCAGCTCTATAGCGGGAGACGGGGAGACCCAGTACTTC

size: NA
V: TRBV10-3
J: TRBJ2-2
D: NA
CDR3: CAIRKDTGELFF
DNA: TGTGCCATCAGAAAGGACACCGGGGAGCTGTTTTTT

size: NA
V: TRBV12-5
J: TRBJ2-1
D: TRBD2
CDR3: CASGFGTIGDNEQFF
DNA: TGTGCTAGTGGTTTTGGGACTATCGGAGATAATGAGCAGTTCTTC

size: NA
V: TRBV12-3/TRBV12-4
J: TRBJ2-6
D: TRBD1
CDR3: CASSERTGGANVLTF
DNA: TGTGCCAGCAGTGAGAGGACAGGGGGGGCCAACGTCCTGACTTTC

size: NA
V: TRBV24-1
J: TRBJ2-7
D: TRBD1
CDR3: CATSDSATGGFYEQYF
DNA: TGTGCCACCAGTGACTCCGCCACAGGGGGCTTCTACGAGCAGTACTTC

size: few
V: TRBV11-2
J: TRBJ2-1
D: NA
CDR3: CASSIDTSSYNEQFF
DNA: TGTGCCAGCAGCATAGACACAAGCTCCTACAATGAGCAGTTCTTC

size: NA
V: TRBV5-1
J: TRBJ2-1
D: TRBD2
CDR3: CASSPQTSGTEQFF
DNA: TGCGCCAGCAGCCCCCAGACTAGCGGGACCGAGCAGTTCTTC

size: few
V: TRBV30
J: TRBJ2-5
D: NA
CDR3: CAWSVGTPREETQYF
DNA: TGTGCCTGGAGTGTGGGGACCCCCCGGGAAGAGACCCAGTACTTC

size: NA
V: TRBV24-1
J: TRBJ2-5
D: NA
CDR3: CATSDLGETQYF
DNA: TGTGCCACCAGTGATTTGGGAGAGACCCAGTACTTC

size: few
V: TRBV29-1
J: TRBJ2-2
D: NA
CDR3: CSVAVYGAGELFF
DNA: TGCAGCGTTGCTGTATACGGGGCCGGGGAGCTGTTTTTT

size: few
V: TRBV18
J: TRBJ2-7
D: NA
CDR3: CASSPTALRTYEQYF
DNA: TGTGCCAGCTCACCGACGGCTCTCCGGACCTACGAGCAGTACTTC

size: few
V: TRBV14
J: TRBJ2-7
D: NA
CDR3: CASSQGDGPYEQYF
DNA: TGTGCCAGCAGCCAAGGGGACGGACCCTACGAGCAGTACTTC

size: NA
V: TRBV5-5
J: TRBJ2-3
D: TRBD1
CDR3: CASSPGTGSRTDTQYF
DNA: TGTGCCAGCAGCCCGGGGACAGGGTCTCGCACAGATACGCAGTATTTT

size: few
V: TRBV7-6
J: TRBJ1-1
D: TRBD1
CDR3: CASSLATGTVNTEAFF
DNA: TGTGCCAGCAGCTTAGCGACAGGGACAGTAAACACTGAAGCTTTCTTT

size: few
V: TRBV5-1
J: TRBJ2-6
D: NA
CDR3: CASSLDRRDSGANVLTF
DNA: TGCGCCAGCAGCCTAGATCGACGGGACTCTGGGGCCAACGTCCTGACTTTC

size: few
V: TRBV6-2/TRBV6-3
J: TRBJ2-2
D: NA
CDR3: CASSYHLANTGELFF
DNA: TGTGCCAGCAGTTATCATCTAGCGAACACCGGGGAGCTGTTTTTT

size: NA
V: TRBV12-3/TRBV12-4
J: TRBJ2-7
D: TRBD2
CDR3: CASSPGGGRLGEQYF
DNA: TGTGCCAGCAGTCCCGGGGGCGGGAGGCTAGGCGAGCAGTACTTC

size: few
V: TRBV4-1
J: TRBJ2-3
D: TRBD2
CDR3: CASTQTSGGAQDTQYF
DNA: TGCGCCAGCACCCAGACTAGCGGGGGGGCCCAGGATACGCAGTATTTT

size: few
V: TRBV7-9
J: TRBJ2-7
D: TRBD2
CDR3: CARSSASGSYEQYF
DNA: TGTGCCAGGAGCTCGGCTAGCGGCTCCTACGAGCAGTACTTC

size: NA
V: TRBV25-1
J: TRBJ1-4
D: TRBD1
CDR3: CASSDPGQGREKLFF
DNA: TGTGCCAGCAGTGACCCGGGACAGGGACGGGAAAAACTGTTTTTT

size: NA
V: TRBV7-3
J: TRBJ2-7
D: TRBD1
CDR3: CASSPDRVSAEQYF
DNA: TGTGCCAGCAGCCCGGACAGGGTATCAGCCGAGCAGTACTTC

size: NA
V: TRBV20-1
J: TRBJ2-7
D: TRBD2
CDR3: CSARTSGELYEQYF
DNA: TGCAGTGCTAGAACGAGCGGGGAACTATACGAGCAGTACTTC

size: NA
V: TRBV12-3/TRBV12-4
J: TRBJ2-1
D: TRBD1
CDR3: CASTSRDSNEQFF
DNA: TGTGCCAGCACCAGCCGGGACAGCAATGAGCAGTTCTTC

size: few
V: TRBV12-3/TRBV12-4
J: TRBJ2-2
D: TRBD1
CDR3: CASTPTQGQGGTGELFF
DNA: TGTGCCAGCACCCCAACCCAGGGACAGGGGGGGACCGGGGAGCTGTTTTTT

size: few
V: TRBV7-2
J: TRBJ2-1
D: NA
CDR3: CASSLGRFGGRGNEQFF
DNA: TGTGCCAGCAGCTTAGGGAGGTTTGGGGGAAGAGGCAATGAGCAGTTCTTC

size: NA
V: TRBV7-9
J: TRBJ2-6
D: NA
CDR3: CASSLEVKLSGANVLTF
DNA: TGTGCCAGCAGCTTAGAAGTCAAACTTTCTGGGGCCAACGTCCTGACTTTC

size: NA
V: TRBV29-1
J: TRBJ1-2
D: NA
CDR3: CSVEGYGYTF
DNA: TGCAGCGTGGAGGGGTATGGCTACACCTTC

size: NA
V: TRBV12-3/TRBV12-4
J: TRBJ2-2
D: NA
CDR3: CASSPSLGERTSGELFF
DNA: TGTGCCAGCAGTCCGTCCCTCGGGGAGAGGACTTCCGGGGAGCTGTTTTTT

size: NA
V: TRBV12-3/TRBV12-4
J: TRBJ1-1
D: TRBD1
CDR3: CASSLTGGYQGVSFF
DNA: TGTGCCAGCAGTTTAACAGGGGGCTACCAAGGAGTATCTTTCTTT

size: few
V: TRBV5-1
J: TRBJ2-7
D: NA
CDR3: CASTSGVRTYEQYF
DNA: TGCGCCAGCACCTCGGGGGTTCGGACCTACGAGCAGTACTTC

size: few
V: TRBV24-1
J: TRBJ1-5
D: TRBD1
CDR3: CATSGGQGYQPQHF
DNA: TGTGCCACCAGTGGGGGACAGGGCTATCAGCCCCAGCATTTT

size: few
V: TRBV20-1
J: TRBJ1-2
D: TRBD1
CDR3: CSARGTGNVLAYGYTF
DNA: TGCAGTGCTAGGGGGACAGGGAACGTCCTAGCCTATGGCTACACCTTC

size: few
V: TRBV5-1
J: TRBJ1-1
D: NA
CDR3: CASSPYSTGNTEAFF
DNA: TGCGCCAGCAGCCCATATTCAACAGGGAACACTGAAGCTTTCTTT

size: few
V: TRBV5-1
J: TRBJ1-2
D: NA
CDR3: CASSFNGPNYGYTF
DNA: TGCGCCAGCAGCTTTAACGGGCCGAACTATGGCTACACCTTC

size: few
V: TRBV18
J: TRBJ1-6
D: NA
CDR3: CASSPSSGYSPLHF
DNA: TGTGCCAGCTCACCATCCTCGGGATATTCACCCCTCCACTTT

size: NA
V: TRBV6-5
J: TRBJ2-3
D: TRBD2
CDR3: CASSVSGGFTQGTQYF
DNA: TGTGCCAGCAGCGTGAGCGGGGGGTTCACGCAGGGCACGCAGTATTTT

size: few
V: TRBV5-1
J: TRBJ2-2
D: NA
CDR3: CASSLGGSYTGELFF
DNA: TGCGCCAGCAGCTTGGGCGGGTCTTACACCGGGGAGCTGTTTTTT

size: few
V: TRBV3-1
J: TRBJ1-5
D: TRBD1
CDR3: CASGQVGNQPQHF
DNA: TGTGCCAGCGGACAGGTTGGCAATCAGCCCCAGCATTTT

size: NA
V: TRBV4-2
J: TRBJ2-3
D: NA
CDR3: CASSHTTDTQYF
DNA: TGTGCCAGCAGCCATACCACAGATACGCAGTATTTT

size: few
V: TRBV5-1
J: TRBJ2-7
D: NA
CDR3: CASSLSSSGQRSSYEQYF
DNA: TGCGCCAGCAGCTTGTCTTCGAGTGGACAGCGAAGTTCCTACGAGCAGTACTTC

size: few
V: TRBV5-4
J: TRBJ2-7
D: NA
CDR3: CASSLFQRRDEQYF
DNA: TGTGCCAGCAGCTTGTTTCAACGGCGAGACGAGCAGTACTTC

size: NA
V: TRBV24-1
J: TRBJ2-2
D: NA
CDR3: CATSLFTTGELFF
DNA: TGTGCCACCAGTCTCTTTACCACCGGGGAGCTGTTTTTT

size: NA
V: TRBV12-3/TRBV12-4
J: TRBJ2-7
D: TRBD2
CDR3: CASTMGGGNYEQYF
DNA: TGTGCCAGCACCATGGGCGGGGGGAACTACGAGCAGTACTTC

size: NA
V: TRBV24-1
J: TRBJ2-2
D: TRBD1
CDR3: CATSEAYSTGTNTGELFF
DNA: TGTGCCACCAGTGAAGCATACTCGACAGGGACGAACACCGGGGAGCTGTTTTTT

size: few
V: TRBV29-1
J: TRBJ2-1
D: TRBD2
CDR3: CSVDGTSGGYGGYNEQFF
DNA: TGCAGCGTTGACGGCACTAGCGGGGGCTATGGGGGCTACAATGAGCAGTTCTTC

size: NA
V: TRBV7-8
J: TRBJ2-5
D: TRBD2
CDR3: CASSLGTSGREETQYF
DNA: TGTGCCAGCAGCTTAGGGACTAGCGGGAGGGAAGAGACCCAGTACTTC